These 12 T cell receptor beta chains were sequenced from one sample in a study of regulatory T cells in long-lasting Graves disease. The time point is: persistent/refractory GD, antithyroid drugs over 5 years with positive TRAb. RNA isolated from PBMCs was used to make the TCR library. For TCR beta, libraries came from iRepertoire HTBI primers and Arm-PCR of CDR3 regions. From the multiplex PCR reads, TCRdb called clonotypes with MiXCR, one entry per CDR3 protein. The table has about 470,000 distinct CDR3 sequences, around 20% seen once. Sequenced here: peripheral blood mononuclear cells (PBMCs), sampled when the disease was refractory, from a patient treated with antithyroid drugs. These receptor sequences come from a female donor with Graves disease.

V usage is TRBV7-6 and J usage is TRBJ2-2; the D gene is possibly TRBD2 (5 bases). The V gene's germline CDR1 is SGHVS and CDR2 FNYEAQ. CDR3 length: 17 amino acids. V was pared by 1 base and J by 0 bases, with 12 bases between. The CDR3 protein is CASSLVGGLANTGELFF. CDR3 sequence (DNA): TGTGCCAGCAGCTTAGTGGGCGGGCTCGCGAACACCGGGGAGCTGTTTTTT.

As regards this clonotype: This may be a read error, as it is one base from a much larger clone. As DNA, the CDR3 is TGTGCCAGCAGTTACCCCCTTCCCCAAGGAACTGAAGCTTTCTTT. Translated: CASSYPLPQGTEAFF. The genes are TRBV6-9 and TRBJ1-1, with D hard to call. The CDR3 extends over 15 amino acids. Germline V gene data show CDR1 as MNHGY and CDR2 as SVAAGI. V shed 3 bases and J shed 5 bases, with 16 bases lying between them.

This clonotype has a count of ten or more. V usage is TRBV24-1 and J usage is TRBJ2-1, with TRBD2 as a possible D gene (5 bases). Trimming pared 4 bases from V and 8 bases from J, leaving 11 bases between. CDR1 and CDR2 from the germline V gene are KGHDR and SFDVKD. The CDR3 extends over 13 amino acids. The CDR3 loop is CATSDGVIDEQFF. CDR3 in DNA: TGTGCCACCAGTGACGGGGTTATCGATGAGCAGTTCTTC.

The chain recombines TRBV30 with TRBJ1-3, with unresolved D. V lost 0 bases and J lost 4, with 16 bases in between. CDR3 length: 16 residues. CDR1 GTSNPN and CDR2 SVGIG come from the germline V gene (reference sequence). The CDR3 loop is CAWSVLFQDLGNTIYF. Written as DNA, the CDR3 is TGTGCCTGGAGTGTACTTTTTCAGGACCTCGGAAACACCATATATTTT.

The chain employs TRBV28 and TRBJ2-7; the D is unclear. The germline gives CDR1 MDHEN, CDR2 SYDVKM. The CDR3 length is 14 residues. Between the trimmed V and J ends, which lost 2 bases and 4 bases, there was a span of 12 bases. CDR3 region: CASSLGRVFYEQYF. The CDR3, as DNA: TGTGCCAGCAGTTTAGGTAGGGTTTTTTACGAGCAGTACTTC.

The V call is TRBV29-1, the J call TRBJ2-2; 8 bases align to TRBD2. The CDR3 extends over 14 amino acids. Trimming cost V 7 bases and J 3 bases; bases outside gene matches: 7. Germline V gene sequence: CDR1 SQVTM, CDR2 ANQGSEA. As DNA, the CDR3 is TGCAGCGCCCGAGCGGGAGAGCACACCGGGGAGCTGTTTTTT. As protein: CSARAGEHTGELFF.

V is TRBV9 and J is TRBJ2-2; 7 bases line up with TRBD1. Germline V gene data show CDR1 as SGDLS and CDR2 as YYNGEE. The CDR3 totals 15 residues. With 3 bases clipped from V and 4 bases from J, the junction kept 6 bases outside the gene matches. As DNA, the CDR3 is TGTGCCAGCAGCGGGGCCGGGACAGTCACCGGGGAGCTGTTTTTT. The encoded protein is CASSGAGTVTGELFF.

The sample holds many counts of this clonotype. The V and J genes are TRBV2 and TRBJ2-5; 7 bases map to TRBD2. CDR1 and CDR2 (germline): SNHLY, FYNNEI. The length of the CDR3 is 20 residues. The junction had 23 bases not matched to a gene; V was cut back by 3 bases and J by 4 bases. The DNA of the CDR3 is TGTGCCAGCAGTGACCCGATCCGGGCCGTGCCTCTAGCGGCTAGAGAGACCCAGTACTTC. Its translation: CASSDPIRAVPLAARETQYF.

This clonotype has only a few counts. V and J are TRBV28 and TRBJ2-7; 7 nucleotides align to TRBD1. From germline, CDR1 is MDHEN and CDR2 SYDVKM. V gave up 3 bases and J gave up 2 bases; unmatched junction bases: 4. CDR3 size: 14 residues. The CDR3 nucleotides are TGTGCCAGCAGTTTTTGGGACAGAGCCTACGAGCAGTACTTC. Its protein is CASSFWDRAYEQYF.

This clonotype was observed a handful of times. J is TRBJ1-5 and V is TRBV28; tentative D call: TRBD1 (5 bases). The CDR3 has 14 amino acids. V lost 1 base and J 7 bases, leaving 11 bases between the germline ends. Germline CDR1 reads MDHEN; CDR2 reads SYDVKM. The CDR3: CASSLSGFEQPQHF. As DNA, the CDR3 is TGTGCCAGCAGTTTATCAGGGTTCGAACAGCCCCAGCATTTT.

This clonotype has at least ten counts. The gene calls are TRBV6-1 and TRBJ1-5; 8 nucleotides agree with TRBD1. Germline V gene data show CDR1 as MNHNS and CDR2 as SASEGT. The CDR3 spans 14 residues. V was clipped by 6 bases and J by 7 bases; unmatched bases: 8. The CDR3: CASSMTGEGQPQHF. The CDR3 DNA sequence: TGTGCCAGCAGCATGACAGGGGAAGGGCAGCCCCAGCATTTT.

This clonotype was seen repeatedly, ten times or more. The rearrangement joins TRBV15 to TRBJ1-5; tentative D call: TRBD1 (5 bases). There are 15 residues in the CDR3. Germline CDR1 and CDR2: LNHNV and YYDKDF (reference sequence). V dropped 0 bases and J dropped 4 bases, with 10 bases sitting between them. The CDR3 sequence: CATSRDLGRNQPQHF. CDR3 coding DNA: TGTGCCACCAGCAGAGATCTGGGGCGGAATCAGCCCCAGCATTTT.